One T cell receptor beta chain is described in this entry. The sample is drawn from a study of blood T cell repertoires in COVID-19. The overall study: PBMCs, B-cell-depleted T cells, or T cells provided the cDNA or gDNA that made up the material.

Authors' analysis steps: Amplified reference gene primers provided the basis for estimating nucleated cell counts. Generated by immunoSEQ multiplex PCR, the TCRdb table keeps only in-frame clones and is missing some. That table is the source of V, J and clone size, and D and trimming were worked out from the DNA. The sample has over 300,000 clones, around 90% seen once. This receptor was identified in a man aged 35-49 years with acute or convalescent COVID-19. Sequenced sample: peripheral blood.

The CDR3 is CASSYGDIKNIQYF. The CDR3 coding sequence is TGTGCCAGCAGCTACGGGGACATCAAAAACATTCAGTACTTC. The chain uses TRBV7-9 and TRBJ2-4, with a tentative D call TRBD1 (6 bases). CDR1 SEHNR and CDR2 FQNEAQ come from the germline V gene (reference sequence). V was shortened by 4 bases and J by 3 bases, with 10 bases between the two germline ends. The CDR3 covers 14 residues.